The rows below give T cell receptor beta chains drawn from one sample of a study of T cell responses to AZD1222 COVID-19 vaccine. Some clones are missing from TCRdb's copy, which holds only in-frame ones; the method was immunoSEQ multiplex PCR. The table lists 150,000 to 200,000 clones, over 85% of them singletons, with roughly 4% in the top ten. The specimen was peripheral blood, collected 28 days after the second dose of the MenACWY control vaccine. These receptor sequences come from an adult who received the MenACWY meningococcal vaccine as a control. Each CDR3 is given with its conserved first and last residue. D genes are given only for firm matches.

D gene,J gene,V gene,CDR3 protein,CDR3 DNA
-,TRBJ2-4,TRBV10-1,CASSSSGTFIQYF,TGCGCCAGCAGTTCCTCCGGGACATTCATTCAGTACTTC
TRBD1,TRBJ1-2,TRBV2,CASSGDSYGYTF,TGTGCCAGCAGTGGGGACAGCTATGGCTACACCTTC
TRBD1,TRBJ2-1,TRBV29-1,CSAGQAIGHEQFF,TGCAGCGCGGGACAGGCAATCGGGCATGAGCAGTTCTTC
-,TRBJ2-1,TRBV2,CASSKGLVNEQFF,TGTGCCAGCAGTAAGGGACTCGTCAATGAGCAGTTCTTC
-,TRBJ2-1,TRBV5-5,CASSYVNGGSEQFF,TGTGCCAGCAGCTACGTAAACGGGGGAAGTGAGCAGTTCTTC
TRBD2,TRBJ2-3,TRBV24-1,CATSDWTSGSGDTQYF,TGTGCCACCAGTGATTGGACTAGCGGGAGTGGAGATACGCAGTATTTT
-,TRBJ2-3,TRBV5-1,CASSLVRHDTDTQYF,TGCGCCAGCAGCTTGGTTCGTCACGACACAGATACGCAGTATTTT
TRBD1,TRBJ2-7,TRBV29-1,CSVEAAGGGYEQYF,TGCAGCGTTGAAGCGGCAGGGGGCGGATACGAGCAGTACTTC
TRBD1,TRBJ1-6,TRBV30,CAWTADRGQSPLHF,TGTGCCTGGACCGCGGACAGGGGGCAATCACCCCTCCACTTT
-,TRBJ2-3,TRBV2,CASPGSTDTQYF,TGTGCCAGCCCAGGAAGTACAGATACGCAGTATTTT
TRBD1,TRBJ2-7,TRBV7-9,CASRPNWDRPYEQYF,TGTGCCAGCAGGCCAAACTGGGACAGACCCTACGAGCAGTACTTC
-,TRBJ1-5,TRBV30,CAWSRGGAVGQPQHF,TGTGCCTGGAGCCGGGGAGGAGCGGTCGGTCAGCCCCAGCATTTT
TRBD1,TRBJ1-5,TRBV27,CASRTGGSGQPQHF,TGTGCCAGCCGTACAGGGGGCTCCGGTCAGCCCCAGCATTTT
TRBD2,TRBJ2-3,TRBV18,CASSPPLAGADTQYF,TGTGCCAGCTCACCCCCCCTGGCGGGAGCCGATACGCAGTATTTT
TRBD1,TRBJ1-2,TRBV29-1,CSVETGASGYTF,TGCAGCGTAGAAACAGGGGCGTCAGGCTACACCTTC
-,TRBJ2-5,TRBV30,CAWKWQGRQETQYF,TGTGCCTGGAAATGGCAGGGGCGCCAAGAGACCCAGTACTTC
TRBD1,TRBJ1-2,TRBV9,CASSVGDRDLYGYTF,TGTGCCAGCAGCGTAGGGGACAGAGATCTCTATGGCTACACCTTC
TRBD2,TRBJ2-2,TRBV2,CASSLGTSGIGELFF,TGTGCCAGCAGTCTCGGGACTAGCGGGATCGGGGAGCTGTTTTTT
TRBD1,TRBJ1-2,TRBV20-1,CSASEFEGGNYGYTF,TGCAGTGCTAGTGAATTCGAAGGGGGCAACTATGGCTACACCTTC
TRBD2,TRBJ2-3,TRBV27,CASSFRLAVSTDTQYF,TGTGCCAGCAGTTTCCGACTAGCGGTTAGCACAGATACGCAGTATTTT